A selection of T cell receptor beta chains follows, all from one sample in a study of T cell repertoires in cytomegalovirus infection. TCRdb recomputed calls from the reads with MiXCR, one row per CDR3 protein. The sample holds approximately 500,000 distinct CDR3 sequences; approximately 15% are singletons and the top ten take under 30%. The sequenced sample consisted of CD8+ T cells from PBMCs. These receptor sequences come from a human donor in good health (CMV status not recorded). Some clones in this sample may be carry-over from other donors' samples. CDR3s include the opening cysteine and the closing phenylalanine or tryptophan. D genes are given only for firm matches.

V	D	J	length	CDR3
TRBV19	.	TRBJ1-2	15	CASSPASGGNYGYTF
TRBV2	TRBD2	TRBJ2-1	11	CASRGAGGPFF
TRBV6-1	.	TRBJ2-1	15	CASSIGTLVYNEQFF
TRBV7-4	TRBD1	TRBJ2-4	16	CASSLATGRQPHIQYF
TRBV3-1	.	TRBJ1-1	13	CASRKSRNTEAFF
TRBV7-9	TRBD2	TRBJ2-5	17	CASSSRDSGRVKETQYF
TRBV5-4	.	TRBJ2-7	14	CASRSSSEGGEQYF
TRBV20-1	.	TRBJ2-3	13	CSARDPESNTQYF
TRBV19	TRBD1	TRBJ1-2	13	CASSAGQGNGYTF
TRBV7-9	.	TRBJ2-2	21	CASSLVGSAVGPSANTGELFF
TRBV25-1	TRBD1	TRBJ2-3	15	CASSERDRGADTQYF
TRBV19	TRBD1	TRBJ2-2	16	CASSQRQGARAGELFF
TRBV24-1	TRBD2	TRBJ2-2	17	CATSDWGRGTNTGELFF
TRBV5-3	TRBD2	TRBJ2-5	15	CASSLWGGIQETQYF
TRBV7-9	.	TRBJ2-6	15	CASSLSGDGANVLTF
TRBV5-1	TRBD2	TRBJ2-7	15	CASSESGRHSYEQYF
TRBV27	.	TRBJ2-1	17	CASSLSAWLLVDNEQFF
TRBV11-2	.	TRBJ1-3	15	CASSLTASSGNTIYF
TRBV13	TRBD2	TRBJ2-7	15	CAIPSGRAGINEQYF
TRBV10-2	TRBD2	TRBJ2-3	15	CASRSGLAGGNTQYF
TRBV9	TRBD1	TRBJ2-4	17	CASSVEDRSTAKNIQYF
TRBV19	TRBD2	TRBJ2-7	15	CASSASSGRAYEQYF
TRBV12-3/TRBV12-4	TRBD1	TRBJ1-5	17	CASSFRDYRGINQPQHF
TRBV6-5	.	TRBJ2-7	15	CASSYSRQGYYEQYF
TRBV4-1	.	TRBJ1-2	15	CASSQVPEWDYGYTF
TRBV7-9	TRBD1	TRBJ2-7	15	CASSYAGQGGIWQYF
TRBV6-8	.	TRBJ2-7	15	CASSIPGDGTYEQYF
TRBV5-1	TRBD2	TRBJ2-5	16	CASSLLSGRAQETQYF
TRBV9	TRBD1	TRBJ2-1	16	CASTALDRGNYNEQFF
TRBV5-4	TRBD2	TRBJ2-1	15	CASRASGRAYNEQFF
TRBV7-6	.	TRBJ1-1	15	CASSQFGTPGTEAFF
TRBV11-2	TRBD1	TRBJ2-1	14	CASSFPTGVDEQFF
TRBV20-1	TRBD1	TRBJ1-5	16	CSARGSGTGGNQPQHF
TRBV20-1	TRBD1	TRBJ1-1	13	CSARASTDREAFF